This T cell receptor beta chain was obtained from a study of blood T cell repertoires in COVID-19. Study background: Acute and convalescent COVID-19 specimens originated in the United States, Italy and Spain. From T cells, B-cell-depleted T cells, or PBMCs came the material, which was cDNA or gDNA.

Germline lookup yields CDR1 LGHDT and CDR2 YNNKEL (reference sequence). CDR3 length: 14 amino acids. V lost 4 bases to trimming and J lost 9 bases; unmatched junction nucleotides: 4. Under the authors' procedure: The authors estimated nucleated cell counts from reference gene primer amplification. Using immunoSEQ multiplex PCR, the repertoire was profiled, and TCRdb retains in-frame clones only, with some absent. For V, J and clone size, that table is used; D and trimming come from the DNA. There are 97,000 or so clones in the sample; about 78% occur only once, and roughly 10% lies in the top ten. This receptor was obtained from a man in his fifties or sixties with active or convalescent COVID-19. Source material: peripheral blood. This chain uses TRBV3-1 (or the pseudogene TRBV3-2) with TRBJ1-6, with 9 bases identical to TRBD1. For the CDR3, the DNA is TGTGCCAGCAGCCGGGGACAGGGAAGTTCACCCCTCCACTTT. It encodes CASSRGQGSSPLHF.